These T cell receptor beta chains were read from a single sample in a study of patients and donors after allogeneic stem cell transplantation. MiXCR was run by TCRdb on the RT-PCR reads, yielding one entry per CDR3 protein. The table includes roughly 200,000 distinct CDR3 sequences, roughly two fifths detected once. The specimen sequenced was blood, either unsorted or a sorted T cell fraction (not recorded which). The receptors come from a human donor who was either an allogeneic HSCT recipient or a stem cell or donor lymphocyte infusion donor (not recorded which). It is not recorded whose cells these are; they may come from a transplant donor. CDR3s include the opening cysteine and the closing phenylalanine or tryptophan. The D gene is left open where the match is weak. The size entry is marked missing in some rows and otherwise reads once, few, many or a size class.

d_call: NA; v_call: TRBV12-3/TRBV12-4; j_call: TRBJ1-5; clone_size: once; cdr3_aa: CASSFRFGNQPQHF; cdr3_nt: TGTGCCAGCAGTTTTCGCTTTGGGAATCAGCCCCAGCATTTT
d_call: TRBD1; v_call: TRBV7-8; j_call: TRBJ1-1; clone_size: NA; cdr3_aa: CASSLTGVKNTEAFF; cdr3_nt: TGTGCCAGCAGCTTAACAGGGGTGAAAAACACTGAAGCTTTCTTT
d_call: NA; v_call: TRBV30; j_call: TRBJ1-1; clone_size: few; cdr3_aa: CASTGTVDFWNTEAFF; cdr3_nt: TGTGCCTCAACCGGGACCGTCGACTTTTGGAACACTGAAGCTTTCTTT
d_call: NA; v_call: TRBV5-5; j_call: TRBJ2-7; clone_size: NA; cdr3_aa: CASSLVGTYVSYEQYF; cdr3_nt: TGTGCCAGCAGCTTGGTTGGGACTTACGTCTCCTACGAGCAGTACTTC
d_call: NA; v_call: TRBV2; j_call: TRBJ1-4; clone_size: few; cdr3_aa: CASSGINEKLFF; cdr3_nt: TGTGCCAGCAGTGGGATTAATGAAAAACTGTTTTTT
d_call: NA; v_call: TRBV20-1; j_call: TRBJ2-7; clone_size: NA; cdr3_aa: CSARGGAEQYF; cdr3_nt: TGCAGTGCTAGAGGGGGGGCCGAGCAGTACTTC
d_call: NA; v_call: TRBV2; j_call: TRBJ2-1; clone_size: NA; cdr3_aa: CASKRAYNEQFF; cdr3_nt: TGTGCCAGCAAGAGAGCTTACAATGAGCAGTTCTTC
d_call: NA; v_call: TRBV7-9; j_call: TRBJ1-1; clone_size: NA; cdr3_aa: CASSLRTDQNTEAFF; cdr3_nt: TGTGCCAGCAGCTTAAGGACAGACCAGAACACTGAAGCTTTCTTT
d_call: NA; v_call: TRBV12-3/TRBV12-4; j_call: TRBJ2-1; clone_size: few; cdr3_aa: CASTTQGYNEQFF; cdr3_nt: TGTGCCAGCACCACTCAGGGTTACAATGAGCAGTTCTTC
d_call: TRBD1; v_call: TRBV12-3/TRBV12-4; j_call: TRBJ2-4; clone_size: NA; cdr3_aa: CASSFGTGENIQYF; cdr3_nt: TGTGCCAGCAGTTTCGGGACAGGGGAAAACATTCAGTACTTC
d_call: NA; v_call: TRBV7-9; j_call: TRBJ2-1; clone_size: many; cdr3_aa: CASNIPGLVNEQFF; cdr3_nt: TGTGCCAGCAACATTCCCGGACTTGTCAATGAGCAGTTCTTC
d_call: NA; v_call: TRBV28; j_call: TRBJ1-6; clone_size: NA; cdr3_aa: CASSLFGRTALHF; cdr3_nt: TGTGCCAGCAGTTTATTCGGCCGCACGGCCCTCCACTTT
d_call: NA; v_call: TRBV20-1; j_call: TRBJ1-2; clone_size: NA; cdr3_aa: CSAPPAGSANYGYTF; cdr3_nt: TGCAGTGCCCCCCCCGCGGGCAGCGCTAACTATGGCTACACCTTC
d_call: TRBD1; v_call: TRBV18; j_call: TRBJ1-1; clone_size: NA; cdr3_aa: CASSPVPGGYTEAFF; cdr3_nt: TGTGCCAGCTCACCAGTCCCAGGGGGCTACACTGAAGCTTTCTTT
d_call: TRBD1; v_call: TRBV10-3; j_call: TRBJ1-2; clone_size: NA; cdr3_aa: CATRQGGYGYTF; cdr3_nt: TGTGCCACCAGACAGGGAGGCTATGGCTACACCTTC
d_call: NA; v_call: TRBV4-1; j_call: TRBJ1-5; clone_size: many; cdr3_aa: CASSQGGNQPQHF; cdr3_nt: TGCGCCAGCAGCCAGGGTGGCAATCAGCCCCAGCATTTT
d_call: NA; v_call: TRBV11-3; j_call: TRBJ2-5; clone_size: NA; cdr3_aa: CASSLGRGSDHPQETQYF; cdr3_nt: TGTGCCAGCAGCTTAGGACGGGGGAGCGACCACCCCCAAGAGACCCAGTACTTC
d_call: NA; v_call: TRBV29-1; j_call: TRBJ1-1; clone_size: NA; cdr3_aa: CSVGPRVGNTEAFF; cdr3_nt: TGCAGCGTCGGCCCGAGGGTGGGGAACACTGAAGCTTTCTTT
d_call: TRBD1; v_call: TRBV12-3/TRBV12-4; j_call: TRBJ1-1; clone_size: few; cdr3_aa: CASSRDSRTLEAFF; cdr3_nt: TGTGCCAGCAGTCGGGACAGTAGGACCCTTGAAGCTTTCTTT
d_call: TRBD1; v_call: TRBV11-2; j_call: TRBJ1-3; clone_size: NA; cdr3_aa: CASSLADRGYPGNTIYF; cdr3_nt: TGTGCCAGCAGCTTAGCGGACAGGGGGTATCCCGGAAACACCATATATTTT
d_call: NA; v_call: TRBV27; j_call: TRBJ1-1; clone_size: NA; cdr3_aa: CASGAGRENTEAFF; cdr3_nt: TGTGCCAGCGGTGCTGGACGGGAGAACACTGAAGCTTTCTTT
d_call: NA; v_call: TRBV25-1; j_call: TRBJ1-1; clone_size: NA; cdr3_aa: CASSEGVGPFPMNTEAFF; cdr3_nt: TGTGCCAGCAGTGAAGGAGTGGGACCCTTCCCCATGAACACTGAAGCTTTCTTT
d_call: NA; v_call: TRBV20-1; j_call: TRBJ2-7; clone_size: few; cdr3_aa: CSARGRAPGYEQYF; cdr3_nt: TGCAGTGCTAGAGGGAGAGCCCCCGGATACGAGCAGTACTTC
d_call: NA; v_call: TRBV27; j_call: TRBJ2-2; clone_size: once; cdr3_aa: CASSLSGVLNTGELFF; cdr3_nt: TGTGCCAGCAGTTTATCGGGGGTGTTGAACACCGGGGAGCTGTTTTTT
d_call: NA; v_call: TRBV20-1; j_call: TRBJ2-3; clone_size: NA; cdr3_aa: CSAIRQSGFTDTQYF; cdr3_nt: TGCAGTGCTATTCGCCAGTCGGGTTTCACAGATACGCAGTATTTT
d_call: NA; v_call: TRBV15; j_call: TRBJ2-2; clone_size: NA; cdr3_aa: CATSRDLTGNTGELFF; cdr3_nt: TGTGCCACCAGCAGAGATCTGACAGGGAACACCGGGGAGCTGTTTTTT
d_call: NA; v_call: TRBV20-1; j_call: TRBJ1-1; clone_size: NA; cdr3_aa: CSAGRWNTEAFF; cdr3_nt: TGCAGTGCGGGTCGATGGAACACTGAAGCTTTCTTT
d_call: TRBD1; v_call: TRBV11-2; j_call: TRBJ1-1; clone_size: once; cdr3_aa: CASSLGTDTEAFF; cdr3_nt: TGTGCCAGCAGCCTAGGGACAGATACTGAAGCTTTCTTT
d_call: NA; v_call: TRBV18; j_call: TRBJ2-3; clone_size: NA; cdr3_aa: CASSPSGFDTQYF; cdr3_nt: TGTGCCAGCTCACCCTCAGGGTTCGATACGCAGTATTTT
d_call: TRBD1; v_call: TRBV7-3; j_call: TRBJ1-2; clone_size: NA; cdr3_aa: CASSVGGANYGYTF; cdr3_nt: TGTGCCAGCAGCGTAGGGGGCGCTAACTATGGCTACACCTTC
d_call: NA; v_call: TRBV19; j_call: TRBJ1-2; clone_size: NA; cdr3_aa: CASSIYAGANYGYTF; cdr3_nt: TGTGCCAGTAGTATCTACGCAGGGGCCAACTATGGCTACACCTTC
d_call: NA; v_call: TRBV12-3/TRBV12-4; j_call: TRBJ1-1; clone_size: few; cdr3_aa: CASSLSSERAFF; cdr3_nt: TGTGCCAGCAGTTTGTCCTCAGAGCGGGCTTTCTTT
d_call: TRBD2; v_call: TRBV28; j_call: TRBJ2-2; clone_size: NA; cdr3_aa: CASTQPGLAYTGELFF; cdr3_nt: TGTGCCAGCACCCAACCGGGACTAGCGTACACCGGGGAGCTGTTTTTT
d_call: NA; v_call: TRBV3-1; j_call: TRBJ1-1; clone_size: few; cdr3_aa: CASSWLGAEAFF; cdr3_nt: TGTGCCAGCAGTTGGCTGGGGGCTGAAGCTTTCTTT
d_call: NA; v_call: TRBV27; j_call: TRBJ2-3; clone_size: few; cdr3_aa: CASSFTIPTDTQYF; cdr3_nt: TGTGCCAGCAGTTTCACGATTCCCACAGATACGCAGTATTTT
d_call: NA; v_call: TRBV20-1; j_call: TRBJ2-3; clone_size: few; cdr3_aa: CSARGQSTDTQYF; cdr3_nt: TGCAGTGCTAGGGGCCAATCCACAGATACGCAGTATTTT
d_call: TRBD1; v_call: TRBV27; j_call: TRBJ1-6; clone_size: many; cdr3_aa: CASSLQGVGSPLHF; cdr3_nt: TGTGCCAGCAGTTTACAGGGGGTAGGTTCACCCCTCCACTTT
d_call: NA; v_call: TRBV2; j_call: TRBJ1-2; clone_size: few; cdr3_aa: CARKKTLGYTF; cdr3_nt: TGTGCCAGAAAGAAAACGTTAGGCTACACCTTC
d_call: TRBD1; v_call: TRBV7-2; j_call: TRBJ1-1; clone_size: few; cdr3_aa: CASSRGQGFTEAFF; cdr3_nt: TGTGCCAGCAGCCGGGGACAGGGATTTACTGAAGCTTTCTTT